The 5 T cell receptor beta chains listed next were all sequenced from one sample in a study of cytomegalovirus exposure and HLA in healthy donors. The PCR ran on 60 Vbeta and 13 Jbeta primers. Repertoires were generated with immunoSEQ multiplex PCR, while TCRdb's copy carries only in-frame clones and drops some. The table lists around 160,000 clones, about 73% of them singletons. The specimen was PBMCs. The origin of the receptors is a man in his forties in good health and CMV-seropositive.

This rearrangement joins TRBV6-5 to TRBJ1-1; D is undetermined. Germline V CDR1 and CDR2: MNHEY, SVGAGI. V was shortened by 2 bases and J by 4 bases, with 8 bases between the two germline ends. The CDR3 spans 13 residues. CDR3: CASSYLGSTEAFF. DNA of the CDR3: TGTGCCAGCAGTTACCTCGGGAGCACTGAAGCTTTCTTT.

The chain links TRBV27 to TRBJ1-5; D is unresolved. The CDR3 has 15 amino acids. CDR1 is MNHEY, CDR2 SMNVEV, per germline (reference sequence). Trimming removed 3 bases from V and 3 bases from J, with 12 bases in between. CDR3: CASSLMARNNQPQHF. CDR3 DNA: TGTGCCAGCAGTTTGATGGCGAGGAACAATCAGCCCCAGCATTTT.

This chain uses TRBV6-1 with TRBJ2-7; D might be TRBD1 (6 bases). This CDR3 is built from 15 residues. Germline V gene lookup returns CDR1 MNHNS and CDR2 SASEGT. The V end lost 6 bases, the J end lost 3 bases, and 18 bases lay between the germline ends. The CDR3 here is CASSGLQGLGYEQYF. DNA of the CDR3: TGTGCCAGCAGCGGTCTGCAGGGGCTTGGCTACGAGCAGTACTTC.

The chain recombines TRBV5-6 with TRBJ1-4; unclear D gene. The ends were cut back, 1 base at V and 8 bases at J, with 9 bases in the middle. CDR1 SGHDT and CDR2 YYEEEE come from the germline V gene. CDR3 length equals 13 residues. The CDR3 reads CASSLLTAEKLFF. The CDR3 nucleotides are TGTGCCAGCAGCTTGTTAACAGCCGAAAAACTGTTTTTT.

The CDR3 region is CASSPVPGQGNEQYF. The CDR3 nucleotides are TGTGCCAGCTCACCCGTCCCGGGACAGGGTAACGAGCAGTACTTC. The V call is TRBV18, the J call TRBJ2-7, with TRBD1 matching 9 bases. Per germline, CDR1 KGHSH and CDR2 LQKENI. The V segment lost 3 bases and the J segment 5 bases; nucleotides outside the gene matches: 8. This CDR3 has 15 residues. The full variable domain, in which reference TRBV18 and TRBJ2-7 provide the parts outside the CDR3, is NAGVMQNPRHLVRRRGQEARLRCSPMKGHSHVYWYRQLPEEGLKFMVYLQKENIIDESGMPKERFSAEFPKEGPSILRIQQVVRGDSAAYFCASSPVPGQGNEQYFGPGTRLTVT.